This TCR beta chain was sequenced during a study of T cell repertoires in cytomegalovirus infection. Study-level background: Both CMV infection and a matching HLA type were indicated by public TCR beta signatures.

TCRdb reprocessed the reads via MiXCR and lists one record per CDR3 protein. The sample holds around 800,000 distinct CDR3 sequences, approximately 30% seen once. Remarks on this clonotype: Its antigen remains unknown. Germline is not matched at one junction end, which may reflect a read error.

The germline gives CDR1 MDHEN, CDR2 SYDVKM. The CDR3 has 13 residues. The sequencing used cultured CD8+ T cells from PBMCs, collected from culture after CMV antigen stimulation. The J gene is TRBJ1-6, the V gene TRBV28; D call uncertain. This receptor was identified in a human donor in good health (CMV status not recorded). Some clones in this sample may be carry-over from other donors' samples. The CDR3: CASTWQDNSPLHF. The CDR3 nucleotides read TGTGCCAGCACATGGCAGGATAATTCGCCCCTCCACTTT.